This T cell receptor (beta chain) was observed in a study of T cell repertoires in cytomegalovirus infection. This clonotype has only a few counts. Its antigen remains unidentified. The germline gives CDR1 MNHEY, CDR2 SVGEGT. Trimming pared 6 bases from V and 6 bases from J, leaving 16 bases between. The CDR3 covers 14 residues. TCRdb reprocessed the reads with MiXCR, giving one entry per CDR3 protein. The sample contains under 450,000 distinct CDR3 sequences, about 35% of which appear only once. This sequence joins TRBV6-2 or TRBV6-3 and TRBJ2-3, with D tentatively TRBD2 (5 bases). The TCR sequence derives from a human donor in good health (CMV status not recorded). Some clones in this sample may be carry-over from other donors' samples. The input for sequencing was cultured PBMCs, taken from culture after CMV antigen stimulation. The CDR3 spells CASSPGIFGDTQYF. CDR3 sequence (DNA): TGTGCCAGCAGCCCCGGGATCTTCGGGGATACGCAGTATTTT.